This TCR beta chain was sequenced during a study of T cells in Graves' hyperthyroidism and ophthalmopathy. Orbital computed tomography, thyroid ultrasound, serum thyroxine and TRAb, and clinical symptoms together informed the diagnoses. The CDR3 sequence is 15 residues long. The V segment lost 0 bases and the J segment 9 bases; nucleotides outside the gene matches: 9. Germline loops: CDR1 SGHRS, CDR2 YFSETQ. This clonotype was observed a few times. Researchers amplified the TCR beta CDR3 regions from RNA transcripts. The HTBI primer set was used in a first-round RT-PCR of the TCR CDR3. TCRdb itself ran the multiplex PCR reads through MiXCR, one entry per CDR3 protein. The table includes more than 300,000 distinct CDR3 sequences, more than 11% detected once.

The sequence was obtained from a woman aged 55-69 years with Graves' hyperthyroidism. Material for sequencing was blood. The genes are TRBV5-1 and TRBJ2-5, with TRBD1 matching over 9 bases. CDR3 DNA sequence: TGCGCCAGCAGCTTGGGGGGACAGGGTGTACGGGCCCAGTACTTC. Protein product: CASSLGGQGVRAQYF.